This T cell receptor beta chain was captured in a study of shared clonotypes between healthy human individuals. TCRdb's copy holds only in-frame clones and misses some; the assay was immunoSEQ multiplex PCR. The sample gives about 820,000 clones, 85% to 95% of which show up once; less than 25% is in the top ten. The naive CD8 fraction comprised CD45RO-negative cells positively selected for CCR7 and excluded terminally differentiated effector memory CD45RA+ cells. Regarding the study as a whole: It was the non-shared clonotypes that had lower generation probabilities than clonotypes shared by all four donors.

Comments on this clone: The antigen is not known.

The sequenced material came from naive CD8+ T cells sorted from blood. The sequence was obtained from a man younger than 45 in good health.

The CDR3 nucleotides are TGTGCCATCAGTGAGTCGACTGGCATCCACCTGGCAGATACGCAGTATTTT. It translates to CAISESTGIHLADTQYF. The chain links TRBV10-3 to TRBJ2-3; D remains unclear. The germline V gene has CDR1 ENHRY and CDR2 SYGVKD. Deletions cut 0 bases from V and 4 bases from J, with 17 bases between. The CDR3 runs to 17 residues.